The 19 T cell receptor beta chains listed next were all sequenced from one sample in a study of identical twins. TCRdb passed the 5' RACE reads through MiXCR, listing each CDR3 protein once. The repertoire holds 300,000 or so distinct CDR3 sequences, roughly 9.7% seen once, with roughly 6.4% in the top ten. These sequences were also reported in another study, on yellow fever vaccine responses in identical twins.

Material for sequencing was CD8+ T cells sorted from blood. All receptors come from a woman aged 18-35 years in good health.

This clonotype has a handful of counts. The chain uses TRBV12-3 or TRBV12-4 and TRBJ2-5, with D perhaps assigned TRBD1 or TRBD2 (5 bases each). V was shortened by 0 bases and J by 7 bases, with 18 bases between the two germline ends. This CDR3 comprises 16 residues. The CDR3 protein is CASSLAGTGPSGTQYF. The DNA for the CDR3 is TGTGCCAGCAGTTTAGCTGGGACGGGACCTTCCGGGACCCAGTACTTC.

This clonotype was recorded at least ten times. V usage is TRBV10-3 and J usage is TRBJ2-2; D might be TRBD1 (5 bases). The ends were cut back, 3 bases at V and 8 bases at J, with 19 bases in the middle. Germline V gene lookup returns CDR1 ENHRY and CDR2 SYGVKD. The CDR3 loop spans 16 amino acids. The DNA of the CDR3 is TGTGCCATCAGTGAAATAGGGGCGACCGTTTTAGGGGAGCTGTTTTTT. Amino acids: CAISEIGATVLGELFF.

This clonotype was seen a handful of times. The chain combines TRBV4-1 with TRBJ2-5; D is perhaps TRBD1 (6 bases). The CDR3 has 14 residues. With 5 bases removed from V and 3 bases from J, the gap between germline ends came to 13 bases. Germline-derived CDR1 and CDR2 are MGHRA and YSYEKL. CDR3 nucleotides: TGCGCCAGCAGCAACCGGGACACCGAAGAGACCCAGTACTTC. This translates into CASSNRDTEETQYF.

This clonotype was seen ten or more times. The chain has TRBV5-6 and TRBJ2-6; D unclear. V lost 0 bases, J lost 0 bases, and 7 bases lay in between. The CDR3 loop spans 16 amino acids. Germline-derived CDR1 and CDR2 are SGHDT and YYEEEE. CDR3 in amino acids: CASSLAGFSGANVLTF. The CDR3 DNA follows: TGTGCCAGCAGCTTGGCTGGGTTCTCTGGGGCCAACGTCCTGACTTTC.

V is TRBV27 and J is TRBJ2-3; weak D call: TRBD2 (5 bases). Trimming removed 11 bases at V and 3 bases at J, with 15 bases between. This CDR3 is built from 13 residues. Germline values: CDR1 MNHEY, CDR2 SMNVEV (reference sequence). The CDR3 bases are TGTGCCGCAACTAGTGGTGGTACAGATACGCAGTATTTT. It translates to CAATSGGTDTQYF.

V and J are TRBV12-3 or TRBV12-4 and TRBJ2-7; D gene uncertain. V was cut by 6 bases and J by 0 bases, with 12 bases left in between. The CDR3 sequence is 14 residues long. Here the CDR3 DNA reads TGTGCCAGCAGCCCGGACGGTGTCTCCTACGAGCAGTACTTC. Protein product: CASSPDGVSYEQYF.

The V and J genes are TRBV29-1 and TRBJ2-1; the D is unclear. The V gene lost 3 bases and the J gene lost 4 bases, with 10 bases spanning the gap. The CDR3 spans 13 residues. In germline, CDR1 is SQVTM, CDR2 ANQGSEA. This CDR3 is CSVERPLYNEQFF. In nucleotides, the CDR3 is TGCAGCGTTGAGAGACCGCTTTACAATGAGCAGTTCTTC.

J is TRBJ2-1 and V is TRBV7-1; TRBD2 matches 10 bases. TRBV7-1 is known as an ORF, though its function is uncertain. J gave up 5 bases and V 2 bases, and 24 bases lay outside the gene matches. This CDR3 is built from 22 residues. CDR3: CASSSPVGQDTLAGGPDNEQFF. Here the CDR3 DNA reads TGTGCCAGCAGCTCACCTGTGGGTCAGGACACCTTAGCGGGAGGTCCGGACAATGAGCAGTTCTTC.

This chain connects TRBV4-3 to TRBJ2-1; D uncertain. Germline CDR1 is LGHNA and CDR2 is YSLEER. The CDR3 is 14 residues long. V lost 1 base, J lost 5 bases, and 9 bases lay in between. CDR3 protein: CASSQVLADNEQFF. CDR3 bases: TGCGCCAGCAGCCAAGTTCTCGCTGACAATGAGCAGTTCTTC.

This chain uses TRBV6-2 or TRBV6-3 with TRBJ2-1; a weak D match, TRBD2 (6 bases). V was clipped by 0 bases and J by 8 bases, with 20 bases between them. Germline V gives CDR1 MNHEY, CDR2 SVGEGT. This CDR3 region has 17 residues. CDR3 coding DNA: TGTGCCAGCAGTTACTCGGGGGGAGCTGCTTTAGGATATGAGCAGTTCTTC. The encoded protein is CASSYSGGAALGYEQFF.

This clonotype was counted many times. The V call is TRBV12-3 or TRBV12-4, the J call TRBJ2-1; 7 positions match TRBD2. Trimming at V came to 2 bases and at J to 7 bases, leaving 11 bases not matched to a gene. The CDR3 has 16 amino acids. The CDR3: CASSLLREGPRNEQFF. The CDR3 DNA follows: TGTGCCAGCAGTTTACTGAGGGAGGGCCCGAGGAATGAGCAGTTCTTC.

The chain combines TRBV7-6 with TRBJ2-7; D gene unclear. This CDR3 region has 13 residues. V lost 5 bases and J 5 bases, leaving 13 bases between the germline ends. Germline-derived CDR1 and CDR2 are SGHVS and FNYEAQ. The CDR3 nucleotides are TGTGCCAGCAGCGCCAGGAATGCCCACGAGCAGTACTTC. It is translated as CASSARNAHEQYF.

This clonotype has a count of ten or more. CDR3 protein: CASSLFGKDTQYF. The DNA of the CDR3 is TGTGCCAGCAGCTTATTCGGGAAAGATACGCAGTATTTT. The rearrangement joins TRBV7-9 to TRBJ2-3; tentatively, D is TRBD2 (5 bases). This CDR3 comprises 13 residues. Germline values: CDR1 SEHNR, CDR2 FQNEAQ (reference sequence). Trimming removed 2 bases from V and 5 bases from J, with 8 bases in between.

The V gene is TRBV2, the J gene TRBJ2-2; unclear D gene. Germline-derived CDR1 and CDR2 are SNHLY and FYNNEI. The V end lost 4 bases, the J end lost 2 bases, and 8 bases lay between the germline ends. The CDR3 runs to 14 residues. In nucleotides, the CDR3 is TGTGCCAGCAGTGGAATGACTAACACCGGGGAGCTGTTTTTT. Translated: CASSGMTNTGELFF.

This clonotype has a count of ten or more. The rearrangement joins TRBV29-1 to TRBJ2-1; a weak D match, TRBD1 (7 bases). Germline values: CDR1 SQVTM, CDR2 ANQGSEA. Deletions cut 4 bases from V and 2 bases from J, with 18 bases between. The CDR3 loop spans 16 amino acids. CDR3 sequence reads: CSVGGAGGRTYNEQFF. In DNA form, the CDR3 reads TGCAGCGTTGGGGGCGCAGGGGGGAGAACCTACAATGAGCAGTTCTTC.

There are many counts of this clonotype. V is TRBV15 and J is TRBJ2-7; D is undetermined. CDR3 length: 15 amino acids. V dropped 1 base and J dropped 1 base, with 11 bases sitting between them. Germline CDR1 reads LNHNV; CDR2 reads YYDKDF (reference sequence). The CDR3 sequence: CATSRVAAHSYEQYF. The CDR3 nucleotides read TGTGCCACCAGCAGAGTTGCAGCGCATTCCTACGAGCAGTACTTC. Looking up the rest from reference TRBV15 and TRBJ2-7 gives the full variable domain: DAMVIQNPRYQVTQFGKPVTLSCSQTLNHNVMYWYQQKSSQAPKLLFHYYDKDFNNEADTPDNFQSRRPNTSFCFLDIRSPGLGDTAMYLCATSRVAAHSYEQYFGPGTRLTVT.

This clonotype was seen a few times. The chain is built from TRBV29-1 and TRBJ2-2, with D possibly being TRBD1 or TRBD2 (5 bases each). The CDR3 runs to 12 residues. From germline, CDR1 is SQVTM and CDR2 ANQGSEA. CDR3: CRAGTSAGELFF. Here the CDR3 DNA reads TGCAGAGCTGGGACCAGCGCCGGGGAGCTGTTTTTT.

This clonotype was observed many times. The CDR3 DNA reads TGTGCCAGCAGTCAGGCAAACACCGGGGAGCTGTTTTTT. Protein: CASSQANTGELFF. The chain links TRBV7-2 to TRBJ2-2; D unclear. Trimming cost V 6 bases and J 2 bases, with 7 bases left between them. There are 13 residues in the CDR3. CDR1 is SGHTA and CDR2 is FQGNSA in the germline V gene.

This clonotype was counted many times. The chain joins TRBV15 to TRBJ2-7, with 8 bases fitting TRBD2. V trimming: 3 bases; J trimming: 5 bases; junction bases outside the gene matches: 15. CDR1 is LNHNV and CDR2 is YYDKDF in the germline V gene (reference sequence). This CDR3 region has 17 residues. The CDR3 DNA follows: TGTGCCACCAGCAGCCCCGGGGGGGGACCGCGGTTGAACGAGCAGTACTTC. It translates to CATSSPGGGPRLNEQYF. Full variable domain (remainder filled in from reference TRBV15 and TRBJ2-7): DAMVIQNPRYQVTQFGKPVTLSCSQTLNHNVMYWYQQKSSQAPKLLFHYYDKDFNNEADTPDNFQSRRPNTSFCFLDIRSPGLGDTAMYLCATSSPGGGPRLNEQYFGPGTRLTVT.